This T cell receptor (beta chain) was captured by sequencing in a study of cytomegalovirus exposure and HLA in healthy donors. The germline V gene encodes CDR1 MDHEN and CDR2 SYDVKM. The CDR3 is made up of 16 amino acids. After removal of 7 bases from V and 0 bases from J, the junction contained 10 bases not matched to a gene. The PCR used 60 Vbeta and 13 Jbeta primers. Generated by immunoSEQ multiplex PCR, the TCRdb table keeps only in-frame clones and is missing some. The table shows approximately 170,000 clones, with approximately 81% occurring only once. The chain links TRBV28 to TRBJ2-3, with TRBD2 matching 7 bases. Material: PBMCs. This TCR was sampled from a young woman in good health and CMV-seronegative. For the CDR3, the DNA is TGTGCCAGCACCCGTCCGTCTAGCGGAAGCACAGATACGCAGTATTTT. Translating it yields CASTRPSSGSTDTQYF.